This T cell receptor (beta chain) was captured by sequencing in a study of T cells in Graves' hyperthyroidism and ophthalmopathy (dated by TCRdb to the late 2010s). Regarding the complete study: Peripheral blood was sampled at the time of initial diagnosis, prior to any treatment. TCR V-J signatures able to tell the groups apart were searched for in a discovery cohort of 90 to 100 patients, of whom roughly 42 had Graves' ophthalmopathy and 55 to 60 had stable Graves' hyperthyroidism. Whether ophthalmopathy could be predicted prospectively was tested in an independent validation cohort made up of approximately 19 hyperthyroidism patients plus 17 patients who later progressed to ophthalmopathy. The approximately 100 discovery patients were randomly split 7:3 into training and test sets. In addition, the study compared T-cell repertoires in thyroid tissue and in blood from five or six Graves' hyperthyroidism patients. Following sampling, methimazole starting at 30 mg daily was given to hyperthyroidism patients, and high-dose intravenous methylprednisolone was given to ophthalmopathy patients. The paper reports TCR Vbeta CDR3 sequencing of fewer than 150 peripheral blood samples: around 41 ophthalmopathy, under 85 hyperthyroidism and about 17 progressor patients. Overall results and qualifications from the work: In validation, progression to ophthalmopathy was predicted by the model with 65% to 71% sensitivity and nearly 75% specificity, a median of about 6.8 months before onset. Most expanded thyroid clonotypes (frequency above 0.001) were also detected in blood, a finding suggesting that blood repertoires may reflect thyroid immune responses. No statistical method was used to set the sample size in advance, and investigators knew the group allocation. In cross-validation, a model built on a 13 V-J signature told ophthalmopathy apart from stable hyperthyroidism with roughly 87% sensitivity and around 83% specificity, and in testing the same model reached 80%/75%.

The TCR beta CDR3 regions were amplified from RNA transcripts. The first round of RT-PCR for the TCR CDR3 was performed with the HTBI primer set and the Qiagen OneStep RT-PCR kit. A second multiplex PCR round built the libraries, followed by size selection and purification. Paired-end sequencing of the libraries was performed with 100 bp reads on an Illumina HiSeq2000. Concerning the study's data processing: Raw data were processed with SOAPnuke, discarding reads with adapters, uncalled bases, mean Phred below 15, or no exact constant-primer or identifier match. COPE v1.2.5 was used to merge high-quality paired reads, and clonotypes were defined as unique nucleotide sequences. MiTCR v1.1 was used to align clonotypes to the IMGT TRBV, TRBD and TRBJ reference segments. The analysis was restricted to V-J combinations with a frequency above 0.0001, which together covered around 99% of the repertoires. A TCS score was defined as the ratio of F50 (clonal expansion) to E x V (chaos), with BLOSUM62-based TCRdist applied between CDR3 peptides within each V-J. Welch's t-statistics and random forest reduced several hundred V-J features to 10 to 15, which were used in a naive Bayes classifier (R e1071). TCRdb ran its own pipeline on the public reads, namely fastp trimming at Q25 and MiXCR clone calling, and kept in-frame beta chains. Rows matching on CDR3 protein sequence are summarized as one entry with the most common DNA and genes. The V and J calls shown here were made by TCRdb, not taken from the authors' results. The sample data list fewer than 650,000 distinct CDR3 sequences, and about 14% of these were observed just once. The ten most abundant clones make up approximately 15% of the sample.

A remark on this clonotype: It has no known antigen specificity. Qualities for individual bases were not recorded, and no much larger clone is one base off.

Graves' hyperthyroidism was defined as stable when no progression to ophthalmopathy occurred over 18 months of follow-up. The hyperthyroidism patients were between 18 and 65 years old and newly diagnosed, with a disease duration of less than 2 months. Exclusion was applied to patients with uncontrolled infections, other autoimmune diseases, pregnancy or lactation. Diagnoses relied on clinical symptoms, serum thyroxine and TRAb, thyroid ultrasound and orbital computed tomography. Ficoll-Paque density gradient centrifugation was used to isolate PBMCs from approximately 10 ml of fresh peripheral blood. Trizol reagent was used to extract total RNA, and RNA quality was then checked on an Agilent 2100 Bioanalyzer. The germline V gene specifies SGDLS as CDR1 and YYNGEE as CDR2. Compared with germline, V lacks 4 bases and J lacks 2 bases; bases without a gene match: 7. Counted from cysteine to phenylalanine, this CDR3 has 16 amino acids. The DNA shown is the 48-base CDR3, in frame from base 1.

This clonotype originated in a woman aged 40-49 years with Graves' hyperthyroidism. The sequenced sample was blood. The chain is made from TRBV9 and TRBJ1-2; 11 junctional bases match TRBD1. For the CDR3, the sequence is CASSSPGTGGNYGYTF. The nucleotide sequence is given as TGTGCCAGCAGCTCCCCCGGGACAGGGGGGAACTATGGCTACACCTTC.